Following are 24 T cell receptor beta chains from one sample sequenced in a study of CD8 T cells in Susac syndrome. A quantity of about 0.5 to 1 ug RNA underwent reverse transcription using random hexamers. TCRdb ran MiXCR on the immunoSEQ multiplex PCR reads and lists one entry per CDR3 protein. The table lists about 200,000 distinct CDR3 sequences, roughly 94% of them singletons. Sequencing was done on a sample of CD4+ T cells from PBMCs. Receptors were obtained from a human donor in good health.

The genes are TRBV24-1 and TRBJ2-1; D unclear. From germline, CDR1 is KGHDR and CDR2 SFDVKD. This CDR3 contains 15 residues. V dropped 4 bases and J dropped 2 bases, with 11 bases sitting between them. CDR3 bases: TGTGCCACCAGTGAGCCCAGAATAACCTACAATGAGCAGTTCTTC. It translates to CATSEPRITYNEQFF.

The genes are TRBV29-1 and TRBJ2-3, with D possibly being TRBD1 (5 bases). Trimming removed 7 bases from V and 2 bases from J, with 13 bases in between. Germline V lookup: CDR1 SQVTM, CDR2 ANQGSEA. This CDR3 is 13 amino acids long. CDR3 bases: TGCAGCGCAAGGGGATTTTTCACAGATACGCAGTATTTT. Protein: CSARGFFTDTQYF.

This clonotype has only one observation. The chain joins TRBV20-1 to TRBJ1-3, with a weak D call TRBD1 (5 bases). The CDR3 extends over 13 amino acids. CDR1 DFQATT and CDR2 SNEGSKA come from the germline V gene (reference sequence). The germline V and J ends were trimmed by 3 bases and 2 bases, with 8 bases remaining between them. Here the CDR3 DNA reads TGCAGTGCTAGGAGAGGGGCTGGAAACACCATATATTTT. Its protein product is CSARRGAGNTIYF.

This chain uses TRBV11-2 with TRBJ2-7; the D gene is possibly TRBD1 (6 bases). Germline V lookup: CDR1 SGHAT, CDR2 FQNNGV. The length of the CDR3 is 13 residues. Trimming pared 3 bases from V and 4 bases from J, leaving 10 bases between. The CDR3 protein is CASSFGTPYEQYF. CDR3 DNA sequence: TGTGCCAGCAGCTTTGGGACACCGTACGAGCAGTACTTC.

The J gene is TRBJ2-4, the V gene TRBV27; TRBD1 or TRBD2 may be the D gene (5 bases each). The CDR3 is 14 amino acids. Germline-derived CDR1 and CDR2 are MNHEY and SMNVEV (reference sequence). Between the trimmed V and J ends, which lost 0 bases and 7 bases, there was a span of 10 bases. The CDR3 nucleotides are TGTGCCAGCAGTTTATCGCGAGGGACGAACATTCAGTACTTC. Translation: CASSLSRGTNIQYF.

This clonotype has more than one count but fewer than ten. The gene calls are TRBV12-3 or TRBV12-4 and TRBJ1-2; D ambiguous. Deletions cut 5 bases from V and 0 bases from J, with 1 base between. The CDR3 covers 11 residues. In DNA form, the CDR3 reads TGTGCCAGCAGTCCTAACTATGGCTACACCTTC. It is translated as CASSPNYGYTF.

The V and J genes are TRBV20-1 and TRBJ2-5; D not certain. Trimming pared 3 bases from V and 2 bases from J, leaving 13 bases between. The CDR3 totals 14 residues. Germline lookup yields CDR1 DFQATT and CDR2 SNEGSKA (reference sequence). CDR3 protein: CSARPVGVQETQYF. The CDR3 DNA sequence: TGCAGTGCTAGGCCCGTTGGGGTGCAAGAGACCCAGTACTTC.

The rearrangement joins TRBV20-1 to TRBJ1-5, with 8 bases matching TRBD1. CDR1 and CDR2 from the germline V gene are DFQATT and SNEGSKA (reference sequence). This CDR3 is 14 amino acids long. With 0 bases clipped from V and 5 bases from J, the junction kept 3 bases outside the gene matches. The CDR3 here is CSARDQTGDQPQHF. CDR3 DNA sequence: TGCAGTGCTAGAGATCAGACAGGGGATCAGCCCCAGCATTTT.

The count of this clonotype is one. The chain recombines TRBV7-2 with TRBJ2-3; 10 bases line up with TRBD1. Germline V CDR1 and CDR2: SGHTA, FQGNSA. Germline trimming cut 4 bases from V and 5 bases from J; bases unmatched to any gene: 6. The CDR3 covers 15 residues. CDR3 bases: TGTGCCAGCAGCTGGCGGACAGGGGGTGGAGATACGCAGTATTTT. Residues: CASSWRTGGGDTQYF.

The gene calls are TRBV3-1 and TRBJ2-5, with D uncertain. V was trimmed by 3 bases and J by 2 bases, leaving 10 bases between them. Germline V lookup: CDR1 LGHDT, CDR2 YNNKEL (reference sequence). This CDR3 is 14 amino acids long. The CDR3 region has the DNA TGTGCCAGCAGCCAGAGTGAACAGCAAGAGACCCAGTACTTC. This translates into CASSQSEQQETQYF.

Written as DNA, the CDR3 is TGTGCCAGCAGTACGACGACTAGTGGCCTCTACGAGCAGTACGTC. This sequence encodes CASSTTTSGLYEQYV. The rearrangement joins TRBV6-2 or TRBV6-3 to TRBJ2-7, with D possibly being TRBD2 (6 bases). This CDR3 is 15 amino acids long. The V and J ends lost 5 bases and 3 bases respectively, with 17 bases between them. The germline gives CDR1 MNHEY, CDR2 SVGEGT.

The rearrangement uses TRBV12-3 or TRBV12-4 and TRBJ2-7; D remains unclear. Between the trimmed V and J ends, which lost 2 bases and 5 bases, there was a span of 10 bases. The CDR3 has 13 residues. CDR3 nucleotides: TGTGCCAGCAGTTTATCAAAGGACGACGAGCAGTACGTC. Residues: CASSLSKDDEQYV.

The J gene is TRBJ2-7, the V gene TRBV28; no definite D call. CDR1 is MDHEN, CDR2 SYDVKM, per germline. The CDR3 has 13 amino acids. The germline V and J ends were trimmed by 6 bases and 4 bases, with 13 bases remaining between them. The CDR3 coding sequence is TGTGCCAGCAGCCCTAGGCCCCCTTACGAGCAGTACGTC. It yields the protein CASSPRPPYEQYV.

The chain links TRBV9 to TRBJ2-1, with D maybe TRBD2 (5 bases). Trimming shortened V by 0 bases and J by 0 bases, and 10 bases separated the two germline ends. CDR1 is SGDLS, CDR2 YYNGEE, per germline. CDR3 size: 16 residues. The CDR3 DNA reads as TGTGCCAGCAGCGTAGGGACGGGAATCTCCTACAATGAGCAGTTCTTC. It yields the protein CASSVGTGISYNEQFF.

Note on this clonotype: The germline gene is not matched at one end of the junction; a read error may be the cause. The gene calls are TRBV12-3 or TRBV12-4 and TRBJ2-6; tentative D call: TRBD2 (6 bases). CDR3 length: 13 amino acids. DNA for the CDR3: TGCCAGAGCGGGTCCTCTGGGGCCAACGTCCTGACTTTC. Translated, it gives CQSGSSGANVLTF.

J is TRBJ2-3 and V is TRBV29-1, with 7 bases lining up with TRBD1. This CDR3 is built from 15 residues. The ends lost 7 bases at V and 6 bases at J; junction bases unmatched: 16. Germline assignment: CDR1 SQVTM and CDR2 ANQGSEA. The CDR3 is CSALRRDRSSDTQYF. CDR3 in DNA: TGCAGCGCCCTCCGACGGGACAGATCGTCGGATACGCAGTATTTT.

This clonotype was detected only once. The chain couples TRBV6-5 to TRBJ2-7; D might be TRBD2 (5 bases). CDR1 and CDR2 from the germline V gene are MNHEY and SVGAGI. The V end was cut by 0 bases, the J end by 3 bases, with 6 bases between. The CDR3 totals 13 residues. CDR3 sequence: CASSYSRVYEQYF. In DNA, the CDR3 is TGTGCCAGCAGTTACTCGAGGGTCTACGAGCAGTACTTC.

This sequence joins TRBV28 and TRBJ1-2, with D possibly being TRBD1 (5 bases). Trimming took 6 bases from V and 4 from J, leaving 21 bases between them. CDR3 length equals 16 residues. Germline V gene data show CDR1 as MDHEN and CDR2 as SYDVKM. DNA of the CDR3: TGTGCCAGCAGCCCCCCCACCGGGACGGGGAGCTATGGCTACACCTTC. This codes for CASSPPTGTGSYGYTF.

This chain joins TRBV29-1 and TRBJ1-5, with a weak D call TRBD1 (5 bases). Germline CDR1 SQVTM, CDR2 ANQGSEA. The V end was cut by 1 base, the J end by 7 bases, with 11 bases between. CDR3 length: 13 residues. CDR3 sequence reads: CSVEGGRGQPQHF. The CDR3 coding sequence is TGCAGCGTTGAAGGAGGAAGGGGCCAGCCCCAGCATTTT.

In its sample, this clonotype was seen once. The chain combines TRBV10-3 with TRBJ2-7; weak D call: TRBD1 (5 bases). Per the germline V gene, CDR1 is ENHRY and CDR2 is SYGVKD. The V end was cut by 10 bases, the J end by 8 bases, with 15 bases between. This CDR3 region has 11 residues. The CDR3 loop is CATKTEDKQYF. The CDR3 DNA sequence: TGTGCCACTAAGACAGAGGACAAGCAGTACTTC.

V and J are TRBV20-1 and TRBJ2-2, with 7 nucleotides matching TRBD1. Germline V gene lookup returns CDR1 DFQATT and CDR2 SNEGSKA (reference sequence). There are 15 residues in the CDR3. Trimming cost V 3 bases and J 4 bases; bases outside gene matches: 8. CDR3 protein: CSASNTGDTTGELFF. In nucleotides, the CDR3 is TGCAGTGCTAGTAACACAGGGGATACCACCGGGGAGCTGTTTTTT.

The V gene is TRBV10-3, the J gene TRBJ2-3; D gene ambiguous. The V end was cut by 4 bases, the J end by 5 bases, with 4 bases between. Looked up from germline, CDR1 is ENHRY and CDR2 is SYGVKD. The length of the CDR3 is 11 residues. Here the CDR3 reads CAISGGDTQYF. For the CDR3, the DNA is TGTGCCATCAGTGGAGGAGATACGCAGTATTTT.

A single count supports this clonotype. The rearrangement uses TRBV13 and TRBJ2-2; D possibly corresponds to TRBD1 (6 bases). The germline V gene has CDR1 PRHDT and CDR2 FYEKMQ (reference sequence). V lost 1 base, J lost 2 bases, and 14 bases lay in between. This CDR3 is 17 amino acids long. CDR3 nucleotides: TGTGCCAGCAGCTTAGTTCAGGGGAGTGGTAACACCGGGGAGCTGTTTTTT. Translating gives CASSLVQGSGNTGELFF.

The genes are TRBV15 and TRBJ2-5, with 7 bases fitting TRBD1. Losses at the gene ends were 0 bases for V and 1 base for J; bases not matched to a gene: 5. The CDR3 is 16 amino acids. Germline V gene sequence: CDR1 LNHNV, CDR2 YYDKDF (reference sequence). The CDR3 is CATSRDLWDSQETQYF. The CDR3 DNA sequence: TGTGCCACCAGCAGAGACCTCTGGGACAGCCAAGAGACCCAGTACTTC.